The 15 T cell receptor beta chains given below trace back to one sample, sequenced in a study of T-cell memory formation after mild COVID-19. MiXCR was run by TCRdb on the 5' RACE reads, yielding one entry per CDR3 protein. This sample has roughly 480,000 distinct CDR3 sequences, with more than 20% found just once. Specimen: PBMCs or a T cell subset sorted from them (not recorded which). The receptors stem from an adult woman who had mild COVID-19 (a few samples of this study predate the infection). Cell type and time point are not known.

A few counts support this clonotype. The V gene is TRBV6-5, the J gene TRBJ2-4; 8 bases agree with TRBD1. The length of the CDR3 is 14 residues. V trimming: 6 bases; J trimming: 8 bases; junction bases outside the gene matches: 9. Per the germline V gene, CDR1 is MNHEY and CDR2 is SVGAGI. CDR3 sequence (DNA): TGTGCCAGCAGCCCGGACAGGGTAATAGACATTCAGTACTTC. Translation: CASSPDRVIDIQYF.

The rearrangement uses TRBV7-9 and TRBJ2-4; a weak D match, TRBD1 (6 bases). This CDR3 spans 15 amino acids. Germline CDR1 SEHNR, CDR2 FQNEAQ (reference sequence). Trimming left V 6 bases short and J 0 bases short, with 12 bases between. This chain's CDR3 is CASSQGPGAKNIQYF. Here the CDR3 DNA reads TGTGCCAGCAGTCAGGGGCCAGGAGCCAAAAACATTCAGTACTTC.

This clonotype was seen only a few times. The rearrangement links TRBV12-3 or TRBV12-4 to TRBJ2-1; TRBD2 matches at 8 bases. V lost 0 bases to trimming and J lost 7 bases; unmatched junction nucleotides: 5. This CDR3 has 15 amino acids. The CDR3 bases are TGTGCCAGCAGTTTAGCAGCGGGAGTCAAGAATGAGCAGTTCTTC. Encoded protein: CASSLAAGVKNEQFF.

The table lists this clonotype with many counts. This chain connects TRBV7-2 to TRBJ2-2; 12 nucleotides line up with TRBD2. The CDR3 covers 16 residues. J lost 2 bases, V lost 5 bases, and 3 bases had no gene match. Germline CDR1 and CDR2: SGHTA and FQGNSA. The CDR3, as DNA: TGTGCCAGCAGCCCTGGACTAGCGGGAAACACCGGGGAGCTGTTTTTT. It encodes CASSPGLAGNTGELFF. The complete variable domain, with remaining parts taken from reference TRBV7-2 and TRBJ2-2, reads GAGVSQSPSNKVTEKGKDVELRCDPISGHTALYWYRQSLGQGLEFLIYFQGNSAPDKSGLPSDRFSAERTGGSVSTLTIQRTQQEDSAVYLCASSPGLAGNTGELFFGEGSRLTVL.

The table lists this clonotype with a few counts. The chain employs TRBV20-1 and TRBJ2-4, with D perhaps TRBD1 or TRBD2 (6 bases each). Trimming shortened V by 4 bases and J by 8 bases, and 18 bases separated the two germline ends. The V gene's germline CDR1 is DFQATT and CDR2 SNEGSKA (reference sequence). The CDR3 contains 14 residues. CDR3 in DNA: TGCAGTGCTAATCTCGGGGGCCCCAAGGACATTCAGTACTTC. Its translation: CSANLGGPKDIQYF.

V gene TRBV4-3 combines with J gene TRBJ2-4; D is unclear. Deletions cut 2 bases from V and 8 bases from J, with 10 bases between. This CDR3 region has 13 residues. The V gene's germline CDR1 is LGHNA and CDR2 YSLEER. Here the CDR3 DNA reads TGCGCCAGCAGCCAAAATCCGAGAGACATTCAGTACTTC. Residues: CASSQNPRDIQYF.

Only one count was recorded for this clonotype. The V call is TRBV7-3, the J call TRBJ2-1, with 10 bases that match TRBD2. This CDR3 spans 15 amino acids. Unmatched junction bases numbered 9, after V lost 4 bases and J lost 9 bases. Germline V gives CDR1 SGHTA, CDR2 FQGTGA. CDR3 protein: CASSSERGGRGEQFF. CDR3 DNA sequence: TGTGCCAGCAGCTCAGAGCGGGGGGGCCGGGGTGAGCAGTTCTTC.

The chain links TRBV7-2 to TRBJ2-5, with TRBD1 matching over 9 bases. The CDR3 length is 18 residues. In germline, CDR1 is SGHTA, CDR2 FQGNSA. The V and J ends lost 5 bases and 0 bases, in that order; junction bases with no gene match: 13. CDR3 coding DNA: TGTGCCAGCAGCCTGTCCCGGGACAGGGTGGGGGACCAAGAGACCCAGTACTTC. Protein: CASSLSRDRVGDQETQYF.

This clonotype was recorded at least ten times. The chain has TRBV7-3 and TRBJ1-1, with D uncertain. Germline V gives CDR1 SGHTA, CDR2 FQGTGA. CDR3 length equals 16 residues. V was trimmed by 0 bases and J by 1 base, leaving 12 bases between them. Here the CDR3 DNA reads TGTGCCAGCAGCTTAACTCCAGTGGGAAGGAACACTGAAGCTTTCTTT. Its translation is CASSLTPVGRNTEAFF.

The V and J genes are TRBV5-1 and TRBJ1-1, with a tentative D call TRBD1 (6 bases). The ends were cut back, 7 bases at V and 7 bases at J, with 17 bases in the middle. Germline V gives CDR1 SGHRS, CDR2 YFSETQ. This CDR3 is 13 amino acids long. The CDR3 reads CASYGGGYNEAFF. CDR3 nucleotide sequence: TGCGCCAGCTATGGAGGGGGATATAATGAAGCTTTCTTT.

This CDR3 reads CATSDLQRVGTDTQYF. DNA of the CDR3: TGTGCCACCAGTGATTTGCAGAGGGTCGGCACAGATACGCAGTATTTT. The chain employs TRBV24-1 and TRBJ2-3; D is possibly TRBD2 (5 bases). CDR1 and CDR2 (germline): KGHDR, SFDVKD. With 0 bases removed from V and 1 base from J, the gap between germline ends came to 10 bases. The CDR3 has 16 residues.

The V gene is TRBV11-2, the J gene TRBJ2-7; 8 nucleotides match TRBD2. CDR3 length: 15 amino acids. V shed 4 bases, J shed 0 bases, and the junction held 5 bases outside the gene matches. Germline V gene sequence: CDR1 SGHAT, CDR2 FQNNGV. The CDR3 loop is CASSSERGPSYEQYF. In nucleotides, the CDR3 is TGTGCCAGCAGCTCGGAGCGGGGGCCCTCCTACGAGCAGTACTTC.

The CDR3, as DNA: TGTGCCAGCAGCTCCACACGGGGAGGGACTGAAGCTTTCTTT. Its protein product is CASSSTRGGTEAFF. The rearrangement links TRBV7-3 to TRBJ1-1; D not certain. Germline lookup yields CDR1 SGHTA and CDR2 FQGTGA. Trimming shortened V by 4 bases and J by 5 bases, and 14 bases separated the two germline ends. This CDR3 is 14 amino acids long.

In this sample, this clonotype turned up a few times. The CDR3 DNA reads as TGTGCCAGCAGTCCCCGGGCTCTCTTATCCTACGAGCAGTACTTC. This gives the protein CASSPRALLSYEQYF. The rearrangement joins TRBV12-3 or TRBV12-4 to TRBJ2-7; D gene uncertain. The germline V and J ends were trimmed by 5 bases and 1 base, with 15 bases remaining between them. This CDR3 region has 15 residues.

This clonotype occurred a few times. This rearrangement joins TRBV29-1 to TRBJ2-7; 10 nucleotides line up with TRBD1. The V gene end was trimmed by 6 bases and the J gene end by 3 bases; junction bases not matched to a gene: 5. The CDR3 length is 13 residues. Germline-derived CDR1 and CDR2 are SQVTM and ANQGSEA. The CDR3 sequence is CSVTTGGSYEQYF. The CDR3 DNA follows: TGCAGCGTCACGACAGGGGGCAGCTACGAGCAGTACTTC.